This paragraph covers one TCR beta chain sequence. This clonotype was observed a few times. Its antigen is unknown. The input lacks base qualities; no much larger clone sits a single base away. The roughly 39 donors, aged roughly 6 to 90 years, were systemically healthy Caucasian individuals from Russia. About 9.8 milliliters of peripheral blood were drawn from each donor into EDTA-treated Vacutainer tubes. PBMCs were isolated by Ficoll-Paque density-gradient centrifugation, with at least 7 million obtained per sample. Trizol reagent was used to extract total RNA from the PBMCs, yielding at least 5.5 micrograms per sample. For every donor, an aliquot of PBMCs went through flow cytometry to measure the percentages of naive CD45RAhigh/CD27high T cells. Per the germline V gene, MNHEY is the CDR1 and SVGEGT is the CDR2. There are 14 amino acids in the CDR3, from cysteine to phenylalanine inclusive. The entry retains the CDR3 DNA only, 42 bases that are in frame from base 1. V gives up 6 bases and J gives up 1 base, and the segment between their germline ends measures 13 bases.

These data belong to a study of blood T cells in healthy people across ages (dated by TCRdb to 2015 to 2017). For the study in its entirety: In model experiments, template switching captured roughly one uniquely barcoded TCR beta cDNA molecule for every two T cells. Using deep sequencing normalized with unique cDNA molecular identifiers, the study measured how TCR beta repertoire diversity changes with age. Four age groups were formed from the donors: young (average approximately 15 years), middle-aged (just under 40), aged (62) and long-lived (around 82). Donors of different ages were randomly distributed across sequencing lanes to avoid experimental bias. Two additional independent replicas of 1 million unique cDNA reads from the same blood draw were analyzed for two donors (one aged 18 to 29 and one aged 80 or older).

General study outcomes and caveats: Compared with the aged group, more naive CD4+ T cells, fewer expanded clones and increased TCR diversity were shown by the long-lived group, suggesting age selection. Because the CMV infection status of the donors was unknown, age-related changes in expanded clonotypes may potentially have been confounded. A strong correlation was found between observed TCR beta diversity and the percentage of naive T cells measured by flow cytometry. Conclusive comparison of naive and antigen-experienced compartments was prevented by the profiling of bulk unsorted PBMCs. Estimates of total diversity based on one million sequenced T cells were considered lower bounds and underestimates. As age increased, observed TCR beta diversity per million T cells dropped in a roughly linear way, and a significant reduction was already evident by age about 40.

The method was 5' RACE. The sample was run on an Illumina HiSeq 2500. A second PCR of about 6 to 12 cycles was performed with a sample-barcoded 5' primer and a J-beta primer mix. Each TCR beta cDNA molecule received a unique molecular identifier from a template-switch 5' adaptor carrying 12 random nucleotides. Each sample yielded at least 3 million CDR3-containing paired-end reads. First-strand cDNA synthesis was performed from all RNA using the Mint cDNA synthesis kit, with priming by a TRBC-specific oligonucleotide. Following uracil-DNA glycosylase treatment, a first 18-cycle PCR with universal primers M1SS and BC2_uni_R was performed on all cDNA. Regarding the original processing steps: Normalization of each sample was performed by random selection of 1 million high-quality reads, each carrying a distinct molecular identifier. Instead of being binned into consensus sequences, reads with shared molecular identifiers were discarded. MiTCR, run with a Q25 quality threshold and the strictest error-elimination algorithm, handled CDR3 identification, clonotype clustering and error correction. Lower-bound total TCR beta diversity was estimated with a nonparametric unseen species model using Euler transformation. TCRdb trimmed the raw reads at Q25, called clones with MiXCR and kept productive beta chains. When rows share a CDR3 protein, they turn into one entry using the most common DNA and genes. These V and J calls rely on TCRdb rather than the paper's analysis. This sample gives 350,000 to 450,000 distinct CDR3 sequences in total; about 49% of them show up just once. The leading ten clones occupy under 65% of the sample.

Specimen: blood. The chain is encoded by TRBV6-2 or TRBV6-3 joined to TRBJ2-7; the D segment could be TRBD2, given 5 matching bases. This receptor was taken from a man aged 55 to 70 in good health. This receptor has the CDR3 CASRHPTGSYEQYF. At the DNA level, the sequence is TGTGCCAGCAGGCACCCGACGGGGTCCTACGAGCAGTACTTC.